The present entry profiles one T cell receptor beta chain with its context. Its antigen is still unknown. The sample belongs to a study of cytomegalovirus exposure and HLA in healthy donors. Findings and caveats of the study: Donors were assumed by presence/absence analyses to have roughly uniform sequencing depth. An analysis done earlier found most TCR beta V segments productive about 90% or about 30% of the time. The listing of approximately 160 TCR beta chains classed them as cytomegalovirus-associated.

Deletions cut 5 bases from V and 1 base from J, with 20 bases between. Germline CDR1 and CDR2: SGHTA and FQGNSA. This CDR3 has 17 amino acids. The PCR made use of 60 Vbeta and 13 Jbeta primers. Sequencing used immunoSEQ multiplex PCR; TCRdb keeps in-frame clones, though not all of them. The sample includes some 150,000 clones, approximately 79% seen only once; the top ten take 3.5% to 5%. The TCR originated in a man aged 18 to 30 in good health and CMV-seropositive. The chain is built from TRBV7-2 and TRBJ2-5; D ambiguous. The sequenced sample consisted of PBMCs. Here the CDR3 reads CASSPRGPTFSQETQYF. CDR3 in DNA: TGTGCCAGCAGCCCCCGCGGCCCTACCTTTAGCCAAGAGACCCAGTACTTC.